Following are 25 T cell receptor beta chains from one sample sequenced in a study of identifying expanded T cells in peripheral blood. This table comes from immunoSEQ multiplex PCR, and its TCRdb copy is limited to in-frame clones, with some not included. The sample contains some 93,000 clones, roughly 86% of which appear only once. What was sequenced was blood. The receptors were gathered from a person aged 18-70 years in good health.

The chain has TRBV15 and TRBJ1-4; D is uncertain. V shed 0 bases and J shed 3 bases, with 8 bases lying between them. The CDR3 length is 15 residues. Germline lookup yields CDR1 LNHNV and CDR2 YYDKDF (reference sequence). The CDR3 sequence is CATSRERSANEKLFF. The CDR3 DNA reads TGTGCCACCAGCAGAGAAAGGTCAGCTAATGAAAAACTGTTTTTT.

J is TRBJ1-5 and V is TRBV30; maybe TRBD1 (6 bases). The CDR3 runs 17 residues. Trimming stripped 5 bases from V and 3 bases from J, with 23 bases between. Germline V gene sequence: CDR1 GTSNPN, CDR2 SVGIG (reference sequence). The CDR3 spells CAWAKKGQGQSNQPQHF. For the CDR3, the DNA is TGTGCCTGGGCTAAAAAGGGGCAGGGGCAATCCAATCAGCCCCAGCATTTT.

This chain links TRBV7-2 with TRBJ1-1, with D perhaps TRBD1 (6 bases). CDR3 length: 14 amino acids. Germline CDR1 SGHTA, CDR2 FQGNSA. The V end lost 3 bases, the J end lost 7 bases, and 15 bases lay between the germline ends. The CDR3 protein is CASSFSGDRGEAFF. CDR3 nucleotides: TGTGCCAGCAGCTTTTCAGGGGATAGGGGTGAAGCTTTCTTT.

The genes are TRBV6-6 and TRBJ1-1; D perhaps matches TRBD1 (5 bases). V was cut by 1 base and J by 1 base, with 10 bases left in between. CDR1 is MNHNY, CDR2 SVGAGI, per germline (reference sequence). The CDR3 has 15 amino acids. The CDR3 loop is CASSYFRGKNTEAFF. The CDR3 DNA sequence: TGTGCCAGCAGTTACTTTCGGGGGAAGAACACTGAAGCTTTCTTT.

Only one count was recorded for this clone. The gene calls are TRBV28 and TRBJ2-7; D perhaps matches TRBD1 (6 bases). The CDR3 has 14 amino acids. With 6 bases removed from V and 2 bases from J, the gap between germline ends came to 14 bases. The germline V gene has CDR1 MDHEN and CDR2 SYDVKM. This CDR3 is CASRSGTTAYEQYF. Here the CDR3 DNA reads TGTGCCAGCAGATCCGGGACAACCGCCTACGAGCAGTACTTC.

This clone appeared a few times. The J gene is TRBJ2-2, the V gene TRBV10-3; TRBD2 matches 14 bases. The V gene end was trimmed by 7 bases and the J gene end by 5 bases; junction bases not matched to a gene: 9. CDR3 length: 17 residues. Germline V gene data show CDR1 as ENHRY and CDR2 as SYGVKD. In DNA, the CDR3 is TGTGCCATCACCGGGACTAGCGGGAGCCCGGGGACCGGGGAGCTGTTTTTT. It encodes CAITGTSGSPGTGELFF.

The chain is built from TRBV5-1 and TRBJ2-2; either TRBD1 or TRBD2 may fit D (5 bases each). The V end lost 2 bases, the J end lost 2 bases, and 10 bases lay between the germline ends. Germline V gives CDR1 SGHRS, CDR2 YFSETQ. The CDR3 runs 15 residues. CDR3 protein: CASSFEGPNTGELFF. CDR3 nucleotide sequence: TGCGCCAGCAGCTTCGAGGGACCCAACACCGGGGAGCTGTTTTTT.

The CDR3 is CASSQELAGTTDTQYF. CDR3 in DNA: TGTGCCAGCAGCCAAGAACTAGCGGGAACCACAGATACGCAGTATTTT. The chain carries TRBV4-2 and TRBJ2-3, with 10 positions matching TRBD2. CDR3 size: 16 residues. V lost 0 bases and J lost 2; bases outside the gene matches: 2. Germline V gene sequence: CDR1 LGHNA, CDR2 YNFKEQ.

This clone appeared a single time. The chain links TRBV6-5 to TRBJ1-1; 12 nucleotides align to TRBD1. The CDR3 is 15 amino acids. V trimming: 5 bases; J trimming: 4 bases; junction bases outside the gene matches: 5. The V gene's germline CDR1 is MNHEY and CDR2 SVGAGI. CDR3 sequence reads: CASSTGQGASTEAFF. In nucleotides, the CDR3 is TGTGCCAGCAGTACGGGACAGGGGGCGAGCACTGAAGCTTTCTTT.

This clone came up once. The rearrangement joins TRBV2 to TRBJ1-4, with TRBD1 as a possible D gene (6 bases). CDR3 length: 14 residues. V was shortened by 6 bases and J by 5 bases, with 13 bases between the two germline ends. Germline CDR1 reads SNHLY; CDR2 reads FYNNEI. CDR3 amino acids: CASRGGPGNEKLFF. CDR3 bases: TGTGCCAGCAGGGGGGGCCCCGGCAATGAAAAACTGTTTTTT. Full variable domain (outside the CDR3, taken from reference TRBV2 and TRBJ1-4): EPEVTQTPSHQVTQMGQEVILRCVPISNHLYFYWYRQILGQKVEFLVSFYNNEISEKSEIFDDQFSVERPDGSNFTLKIRSTKLEDSAMYFCASRGGPGNEKLFFGSGTQLSVL.

The chain employs TRBV6-1 and TRBJ2-1, with no clear D. The CDR3 covers 13 residues. Germline loops: CDR1 MNHNS, CDR2 SASEGT. Trimming pared 1 base from V and 5 bases from J, leaving 6 bases between. The DNA of the CDR3 is TGTGCCAGCAGTGAAGGGATGAACAATGAGCAGTTCTTC. Its protein product is CASSEGMNNEQFF.

The V and J genes are TRBV28 and TRBJ1-6, with TRBD1 matching 7 bases. The CDR3 totals 17 residues. CDR1 MDHEN and CDR2 SYDVKM come from the germline V gene. J gave up 11 bases and V 4 bases, and 17 bases lay outside the gene matches. In DNA form, the CDR3 reads TGTGCCAGCAGTTCGCCCGCCGCCCGACAGGGCTCGGCACCCCTCCACTTT. It is translated as CASSSPAARQGSAPLHF.

The chain is built from TRBV27 and TRBJ1-1; D is undetermined. Trimming stripped 6 bases from V and 3 bases from J, with 23 bases between. Per germline, CDR1 MNHEY and CDR2 SMNVEV (reference sequence). CDR3 length equals 17 residues. CDR3 region: CASSQSIIRLLDTEAFF. CDR3 sequence (DNA): TGTGCCAGCAGCCAATCTATCATCCGACTACTAGACACTGAAGCTTTCTTT.

The gene calls are TRBV4-3 and TRBJ2-5; TRBD1 matches at 11 bases. This CDR3 has 16 amino acids. The germline gives CDR1 LGHNA, CDR2 YSLEER. The ends lost 3 bases at V and 4 bases at J; junction bases unmatched: 7. The CDR3 coding sequence is TGCGCCAGCAGCCAGGCCCACGGGACAGGGGGAGAGACCCAGTACTTC. This gives the protein CASSQAHGTGGETQYF.

Details on this clone: One end of the junction fails to match germline, which may point to a read error. This sequence joins TRBV7-3 and TRBJ2-7; 7 bases are shared with TRBD1. Germline V CDR1 and CDR2: SGHTA, FQGTGA. The CDR3 sequence is 14 residues long. The CDR3 loop reads CASSRDSGTYGQYF. CDR3 nucleotide sequence: TGTGCCAGCAGCCGGGACAGCGGAACCTACGGGCAGTACTTC.

This chain links TRBV9 with TRBJ2-5, with D tentatively TRBD1 (5 bases). V lost 0 bases to trimming and J lost 3 bases, with 9 bases between them. Germline CDR1 and CDR2: SGDLS and YYNGEE. The length of the CDR3 is 14 residues. CDR3 sequence (DNA): TGTGCCAGCAGCGTAGGCCACAGGAAAGAGACCCAGTACTTC. The encoded protein is CASSVGHRKETQYF.

This sequence joins TRBV6-4 and TRBJ2-7; the D is unclear. From germline, CDR1 is MRHNA and CDR2 SNTAGT. This CDR3 spans 12 amino acids. The ends were cut back, 6 bases at V and 6 bases at J, with 12 bases in the middle. The CDR3 DNA sequence: TGTGCCAGCAGCTACGGTGGCCGCGAGCAGTACTTC. Translating it yields CASSYGGREQYF.

J is TRBJ2-3 and V is TRBV5-1; 14 bases map to TRBD2. The CDR3 is 19 residues long. CDR1 and CDR2 (germline): SGHRS, YFSETQ. Trimming at V came to 3 bases and at J to 2 bases, leaving 11 bases not matched to a gene. The CDR3 DNA follows: TGCGCCAGCAGCTCCGGACTAGCGGGGGGAACCTACTACACAGATACGCAGTATTTT. Residues: CASSSGLAGGTYYTDTQYF. Filled out from reference TRBV5-1 and TRBJ2-3, the complete variable domain reads KAGVTQTPRYLIKTRGQQVTLSCSPISGHRSVSWYQQTPGQGLQFLFEYFSETQRNKGNFPGRFSGRQFSNSRSEMNVSTLELGDSALYLCASSSGLAGGTYYTDTQYFGPGTRLTVL.

The gene calls are TRBV7-8 and TRBJ2-7; 9 positions agree with TRBD1. Germline V gene data show CDR1 as SGHVS and CDR2 as FQNEAQ. The CDR3 spans 14 residues. J gave up 2 bases and V 5 bases, and 4 bases lay outside the gene matches. For the CDR3, the DNA is TGTGCCAGCAGCAACAGGGGGCATACCTACGAGCAGTACTTC. As protein: CASSNRGHTYEQYF.

This clone was picked up a small number of times. CDR3 protein: CASSIAAGDRYGYTF. As DNA, the CDR3 is TGTGCCAGTAGTATAGCCGCCGGGGACCGCTATGGCTACACCTTC. This chain joins TRBV19 and TRBJ1-2, with TRBD1 as a possible D gene (5 bases). Germline loops: CDR1 LNHDA, CDR2 SQIVND (reference sequence). Trimming stripped 1 base from V and 4 bases from J, with 13 bases between. This CDR3 contains 15 residues.

In DNA form, the CDR3 reads TGTGCCAGCAGTTTCAACTCTGGAAACACCATATATTTT. Protein: CASSFNSGNTIYF. The gene calls are TRBV28 and TRBJ1-3; D remains ambiguous. Germline values: CDR1 MDHEN, CDR2 SYDVKM. The CDR3 runs to 13 residues. The V end lost 3 bases, the J end lost 0 bases, and 3 bases lay between the germline ends.

V gene TRBV10-1 combines with J gene TRBJ2-7, with 11 nucleotides matching TRBD1. This CDR3 contains 14 residues. Germline trimming cut 7 bases from V and 7 bases from J; bases unmatched to any gene: 9. Germline V lookup: CDR1 WNHNN, CDR2 SYGVQD (reference sequence). In nucleotides, the CDR3 is TGCGCCAGCACCCCCGGGACAGGGGGTAGTGAGCAGTACTTC. Translated, it gives CASTPGTGGSEQYF.

V and J are TRBV6-4 and TRBJ2-3; D not resolved. V shed 5 bases and J shed 0 bases, with 21 bases lying between them. CDR3 size: 18 residues. The V gene's germline CDR1 is MRHNA and CDR2 SNTAGT. The CDR3, as DNA: TGTGCCAGCAGTTTCGTTGCAGGACGGATCTCTAGCACAGATACGCAGTATTTT. Translated: CASSFVAGRISSTDTQYF.

The genes are TRBV27 and TRBJ2-3; D is unresolved. V gave up 3 bases and J gave up 3 bases, with 10 bases separating them. The CDR3 runs 14 residues. Germline lookup yields CDR1 MNHEY and CDR2 SMNVEV (reference sequence). The DNA of the CDR3 is TGTGCCAGCAGTTTTGGGGTGGTGACAGATACGCAGTATTTT. Its protein is CASSFGVVTDTQYF.

The chain combines TRBV6-6 with TRBJ1-2; D is unresolved. The ends were cut back, 2 bases at V and 0 bases at J, with 4 bases in the middle. The CDR3 is 13 residues long. Germline assignment: CDR1 MNHNY and CDR2 SVGAGI (reference sequence). The CDR3 is CASSYAANYGYTF. CDR3 coding DNA: TGTGCCAGCAGTTACGCAGCTAACTATGGCTACACCTTC.